Shown below are 12 T cell receptor beta chains from a single sample sequenced in a study of spatial heterogeneity in lung cancer. Time point of the sample: sample taken at primary tumor resection. One entry per CDR3 protein results from TCRdb running MiXCR on the 5' RACE reads. The repertoire includes about 92,000 distinct CDR3 sequences, 10% to 15% of them detected once, and roughly two fifths sits in the top ten. The sequenced sample was PBMCs, obtained at surgery. All receptors come from a male donor with early-stage non-small cell lung cancer.

V and J are TRBV5-1 and TRBJ2-5; D perhaps matches TRBD1 (5 bases). Germline loops: CDR1 SGHRS, CDR2 YFSETQ. The V end lost 0 bases, the J end lost 4 bases, and 7 bases lay between the germline ends. The CDR3 is 13 residues long. The CDR3 reads CASSLAGPETQYF. CDR3 nucleotides: TGCGCCAGCAGCTTGGCAGGGCCAGAGACCCAGTACTTC.

The chain couples TRBV6-1 to TRBJ2-7, with 10 bases identical to TRBD2. V shed 6 bases, J shed 0 bases, and the junction held 11 bases outside the gene matches. The CDR3 totals 17 residues. Germline CDR1 and CDR2: MNHNS and SASEGT. CDR3 sequence reads: CASSLRSVAGGSYEQYF. In DNA form, the CDR3 reads TGTGCCAGCAGCCTCCGGTCCGTAGCGGGAGGCTCCTACGAGCAGTACTTC.

The V gene is TRBV21-1, the J gene TRBJ1-5; the table gives TRBD1 as D, unverified against the DNA. TRBV21-1 is reported as a pseudogene. This CDR3 region has 17 residues. The CDR3 DNA reads as TGTGCCAGCAGCAACGATATCCGGGACAGGGAACATCAGCCCCAGCATTTT. The encoded protein is CASSNDIRDREHQPQHF.

This clonotype was seen a handful of times. V and J are TRBV7-9 and TRBJ2-7; 7 positions match TRBD1. V lost 8 bases, J lost 6 bases, and 10 bases stayed unmatched. This CDR3 contains 13 residues. CDR1 and CDR2 from the germline V gene are SEHNR and FQNEAQ (reference sequence). CDR3 region: CASGRGGSLEQYF. DNA of the CDR3: TGTGCCAGCGGTAGAGGGGGCTCCCTCGAGCAGTACTTC.

This clonotype was counted between two and nine times. The chain recombines TRBV12-3 or TRBV12-4 with TRBJ2-7; perhaps D is TRBD1 or TRBD2 (6 bases each). The CDR3 has 14 residues. Between the trimmed V and J ends, which lost 8 bases and 5 bases, there was a span of 19 bases. The DNA of the CDR3 is TGTGCCAGCCGGACAGTAGGTGGAGGGCACGAGCAGTACTTC. Protein: CASRTVGGGHEQYF.

This clonotype was seen many times. J is TRBJ2-7 and V is TRBV6-2 or TRBV6-3, with D perhaps TRBD2 (6 bases). CDR3 length: 15 amino acids. Per germline, CDR1 MNHEY and CDR2 SVGEGT. The V gene lost 2 bases and the J gene lost 2 bases, with 13 bases spanning the gap. The CDR3 loop reads CASSYRTAGPYEQYF. CDR3 nucleotide sequence: TGTGCCAGCAGTTACAGGACCGCGGGACCCTACGAGCAGTACTTC.

The V and J genes are TRBV12-3 or TRBV12-4 and TRBJ2-3, with D possibly matching TRBD1 (7 bases). The V and J ends lost 1 base and 7 bases respectively, with 18 bases between them. This CDR3 spans 16 amino acids. The CDR3 nucleotides read TGTGCCAGCAGTTTAGGCCGGAATCCAGGGGGGAATACGCAGTATTTT. Residues: CASSLGRNPGGNTQYF.

This clonotype was counted ten times or more. The chain employs TRBV5-6 and TRBJ2-5; 15 nucleotides agree with TRBD2. The germline V gene encodes CDR1 SGHDT and CDR2 YYEEEE. There are 16 residues in the CDR3. Trimming took 4 bases from V and 3 from J; bases not matched to a gene: 4. CDR3 in amino acids: CASSRRTSGREETQYF. DNA for the CDR3: TGTGCCAGCAGCCGACGGACTAGCGGGAGGGAAGAGACCCAGTACTTC.

This rearrangement joins TRBV18 to TRBJ2-1; perhaps TRBD2 as D (5 bases). The CDR3 has 13 amino acids. Germline V gives CDR1 KGHSH, CDR2 LQKENI. V shed 3 bases and J shed 10 bases, with 13 bases lying between them. The CDR3 nucleotides are TGTGCCAGCTCACCGGTCGGGGATAGGGAGCAGTTCTTC. Its protein is CASSPVGDREQFF.

The chain couples TRBV6-2 or TRBV6-3 to TRBJ2-3, with D tentatively TRBD1 (6 bases). V was trimmed by 6 bases and J by 4 bases, leaving 11 bases between them. CDR1 and CDR2 from the germline V gene are MNHEY and SVGEGT. This CDR3 is 13 amino acids long. The CDR3 region has the DNA TGTGCCAGCAGGCCCACAGGGCCAGATACGCAGTATTTT. The encoded protein is CASRPTGPDTQYF.

The V gene is TRBV24-1, the J gene TRBJ2-1; 8 nucleotides align to TRBD2. After removal of 4 bases from V and 7 bases from J, the junction contained 14 bases not matched to a gene. Germline assignment: CDR1 KGHDR and CDR2 SFDVKD. The CDR3 spans 17 residues. CDR3 in amino acids: CATSDPGKGTSGNEQFF. The CDR3 DNA reads as TGTGCCACCAGTGACCCTGGAAAAGGCACTAGCGGAAATGAGCAGTTCTTC.

The genes are TRBV4-1 and TRBJ2-2; no firm D call. The CDR3 is 15 residues long. Deletions cut 3 bases from V and 5 bases from J, with 13 bases between. Germline CDR1 is MGHRA and CDR2 is YSYEKL. CDR3: CASSHSALRTGELFF. The CDR3 nucleotides read TGCGCCAGCAGCCACTCGGCTCTTAGGACCGGGGAGCTGTTTTTT.